A selection of T cell receptor beta chains follows, all from one sample in a study of blood T cell repertoires in COVID-19. Libraries were prepared by immunoSEQ multiplex PCR; TCRdb keeps only in-frame clonotypes and omits some of them. The data hold 200,000 to 300,000 clones, with approximately 83% observed a single time. What was sequenced was peripheral blood. The receptors here all came from a man aged 35-49 years with acute or convalescent COVID-19. CDR3s leave out the opening cysteine and the closing phenylalanine or tryptophan. The order of the fields is V gene, CDR3 protein.

v_call: TRBV28; cdr3_aa: ASNTGRVRAGSYGYT
v_call: TRBV5-4; cdr3_aa: ASSTLGQARSYNEQF
v_call: TRBV5-1; cdr3_aa: ASSLGTEYQETQY
v_call: TRBV25-1; cdr3_aa: ASRYSYEQY
v_call: TRBV19; cdr3_aa: ASSTQGDSYEQY
v_call: TRBV7-9; cdr3_aa: ASSLEGTASNYGYT
v_call: TRBV29-1; cdr3_aa: SAGGEDGYT
v_call: TRBV3-1/TRBV3-2; cdr3_aa: ASSPHGLAEIPGELF
v_call: TRBV11-2; cdr3_aa: ASSLEAGSNEKLF
v_call: TRBV6-2/TRBV6-3; cdr3_aa: ASSYSLAAEGNYGYT
v_call: TRBV27; cdr3_aa: ASSPRGAGGPDEQF
v_call: TRBV29-1; cdr3_aa: SVPKGDRGAYGYT
v_call: TRBV5-4; cdr3_aa: ASSLDLVNTEAF
v_call: TRBV6-6; cdr3_aa: ASSYSTSGTAGELF
v_call: TRBV19; cdr3_aa: ASSRSTAKAF
v_call: TRBV19; cdr3_aa: ASSRVSGANVLT
v_call: TRBV27; cdr3_aa: ASSNPRLDFRSVDTQY
v_call: TRBV2; cdr3_aa: ASSEGTGKWQF
v_call: TRBV19; cdr3_aa: ASSIGTGGHQPQH
v_call: TRBV9; cdr3_aa: ASSVADSGRARTGELF
v_call: TRBV27; cdr3_aa: ASSPIQLGTEETQY
v_call: TRBV30; cdr3_aa: AWSEQGSGELF
v_call: TRBV5-4; cdr3_aa: ASSFMGAGETQY
v_call: TRBV7-9; cdr3_aa: ASSLEQWNTEAF
v_call: TRBV6-6; cdr3_aa: ASSYSRTGSDNEQF
v_call: TRBV30; cdr3_aa: AWRGWGLHTEAF
v_call: TRBV4-2; cdr3_aa: ASSHRYGGNTDTQY
v_call: TRBV19; cdr3_aa: ASSLRLRDGNTIY
v_call: TRBV6-5; cdr3_aa: ASSYPPQFREKLF
v_call: TRBV19; cdr3_aa: ASTATGDGYNEQF
v_call: TRBV7-9; cdr3_aa: ASSWGQNTEAF
v_call: TRBV6-5; cdr3_aa: ASGSGSDHEQY
v_call: TRBV19; cdr3_aa: ASSIDLWGVYGYT
v_call: TRBV5-1; cdr3_aa: ASRDSRTGWETQY
v_call: TRBV7-2; cdr3_aa: ASSLSPIRLAGEQY
v_call: TRBV4-1; cdr3_aa: ASSSREGGYGYT
v_call: TRBV18; cdr3_aa: ASSNQGPNYGYT
v_call: TRBV7-2; cdr3_aa: ASSRREGLSIGGSYEQY
v_call: TRBV20-1; cdr3_aa: SASYVTSGSLGYNEQF
v_call: TRBV5-4; cdr3_aa: ASRSGIDRGTYNYGYT
v_call: TRBV5-4; cdr3_aa: ASSPGRNRNIQY
v_call: TRBV7-2; cdr3_aa: ASSFDRNYGYT
v_call: TRBV29-1; cdr3_aa: SSPGGGDNGYT